One sample yielded the 18 T cell receptor beta chains listed below, sequenced in a study of cytomegalovirus exposure and HLA in healthy donors. PCR used 60 Vbeta primers and 13 Jbeta primers. Produced via immunoSEQ multiplex PCR; TCRdb's table is partial and in-frame only. The sample has 200,000 to 250,000 clones; more than 75% are singletons. Sequenced sample: PBMCs. Receptors were obtained from a woman aged 40 to 50 in good health and CMV-seropositive.

The chain carries TRBV7-9 and TRBJ2-7, with D possibly matching TRBD2 (6 bases). This CDR3 has 15 amino acids. V lost 3 bases and J 3 bases, leaving 15 bases between the germline ends. Germline V gives CDR1 SEHNR, CDR2 FQNEAQ (reference sequence). The CDR3 loop is CASSFGSGGVYEQYF. The CDR3 DNA reads as TGTGCCAGCAGCTTCGGTAGCGGAGGGGTCTACGAGCAGTACTTC. Full variable domain (missing parts from reference TRBV7-9 and TRBJ2-7): DTGVSQNPRHKITKRGQNVTFRCDPISEHNRLYWYRQTLGQGPEFLTYFQNEAQLEKSRLLSDRFSAERPKGSFSTLEIQRTEQGDSAMYLCASSFGSGGVYEQYFGPGTRLTVT.

J is TRBJ2-7 and V is TRBV4-2; TRBD2 agrees at 9 bases. The CDR3 consists of 15 residues. With 2 bases clipped from V and 2 bases from J, the junction kept 4 bases outside the gene matches. From germline, CDR1 is LGHNA and CDR2 YNFKEQ. The CDR3 sequence is CASSQRGGGAYEQYF. DNA for the CDR3: TGTGCCAGCAGCCAAAGGGGCGGGGGGGCCTACGAGCAGTACTTC.

This chain links TRBV30 with TRBJ2-1; TRBD2 aligns across 9 bases. Germline V gene data show CDR1 as GTSNPN and CDR2 as SVGIG (reference sequence). J lost 4 bases, V lost 3 bases, and 7 bases had no gene match. This CDR3 region has 15 residues. The CDR3 is CAWRALAGFYNEQFF. CDR3 sequence (DNA): TGTGCCTGGAGGGCCCTAGCGGGATTTTACAATGAGCAGTTCTTC.

The rearrangement uses TRBV4-1 and TRBJ1-1; D unresolved. The CDR3 loop spans 15 amino acids. The V gene lost 0 bases and the J gene lost 13 bases, with 21 bases spanning the gap. Germline V lookup: CDR1 MGHRA, CDR2 YSYEKL. CDR3: CASSQDDSRVGRIFF. The CDR3 DNA is TGCGCCAGCAGCCAAGATGATTCGAGGGTTGGGCGAATTTTCTTT.

Regarding this clone: Other DNA sequences of this sample code for an identical CDR3. This chain joins TRBV30 and TRBJ2-5, with no clear D. Germline V gene lookup returns CDR1 GTSNPN and CDR2 SVGIG (reference sequence). The CDR3 is made up of 11 amino acids. V was cut by 0 bases and J by 5 bases, with 4 bases left in between. The CDR3 nucleotides read TGTGCCTGGAGTGTATCGGAGACCCAGTACTTC. Protein product: CAWSVSETQYF.

V usage is TRBV19 and J usage is TRBJ1-4; 7 bases map to TRBD1. CDR3 length: 15 residues. With V trimmed by 5 bases and J by 8 bases, 11 bases remained unmatched. Germline lookup yields CDR1 LNHDA and CDR2 SQIVND (reference sequence). The CDR3 coding sequence is TGTGCCAGTAGTTTACTGGCAGGGACAGCAGAAAAACTGTTTTTT. This encodes CASSLLAGTAEKLFF.

The genes are TRBV29-1 and TRBJ2-5, with D tentatively TRBD1 (6 bases). V lost 6 bases to trimming and J lost 0 bases, with 11 bases between them. This CDR3 has 13 amino acids. CDR1 is SQVTM and CDR2 is ANQGSEA in the germline V gene. The CDR3 DNA reads TGCAGCGTATCAAGGGGGAACCAAGAGACCCAGTACTTC. Its translation: CSVSRGNQETQYF.

The CDR3 DNA follows: TGTGCCAGCAGCAGACCAGGGAACGTCTATGGCTACACCTTC. Translating gives CASSRPGNVYGYTF. This rearrangement joins TRBV7-9 to TRBJ1-2; D is possibly TRBD1 (5 bases). The CDR3 runs to 14 residues. Germline loops: CDR1 SEHNR, CDR2 FQNEAQ (reference sequence). V was cut by 5 bases and J by 4 bases, with 14 bases left in between.

This chain uses TRBV9 with TRBJ2-2; 7 bases fit TRBD2. CDR3 length: 16 amino acids. From germline, CDR1 is SGDLS and CDR2 YYNGEE. V gave up 0 bases and J gave up 4 bases; unmatched junction bases: 6. CDR3 residues: CASSVAGGSSTGELFF. The CDR3, as DNA: TGTGCCAGCAGCGTAGCCGGCGGGAGCAGCACCGGGGAGCTGTTTTTT.

The V gene is TRBV19, the J gene TRBJ2-5; 9 bases align to TRBD1. V trimming: 8 bases; J trimming: 5 bases; junction bases outside the gene matches: 15. Germline V gene data show CDR1 as LNHDA and CDR2 as SQIVND (reference sequence). CDR3 length: 16 amino acids. CDR3 loop: CASRPTGGFVRETQYF. The CDR3 region has the DNA TGTGCCAGTCGGCCGACAGGGGGATTCGTTCGGGAGACCCAGTACTTC.

The chain carries TRBV6-6 and TRBJ2-7, with a weak D call TRBD1 (6 bases). V gave up 2 bases and J gave up 2 bases, with 10 bases separating them. The CDR3 has 14 amino acids. Looked up from germline, CDR1 is MNHNY and CDR2 is SVGAGI (reference sequence). CDR3 loop: CASSYPGQPYEQYF. Written as DNA, the CDR3 is TGTGCCAGCAGTTACCCCGGACAGCCCTACGAGCAGTACTTC.

The J gene is TRBJ1-2, the V gene TRBV5-1; TRBD1 matches 7 bases. Germline CDR1 and CDR2: SGHRS and YFSETQ. The CDR3 consists of 14 residues. V was pared by 3 bases and J by 2 bases, with 4 bases of the junction left unmatched. CDR3 sequence reads: CASSSLQGNYGYTF. CDR3 in DNA: TGCGCCAGCAGCTCTTTACAGGGGAACTATGGCTACACCTTC.

The chain uses TRBV2 and TRBJ2-5; maybe TRBD2 (5 bases). This CDR3 is built from 13 residues. Trimming stripped 7 bases from V and 3 bases from J, with 12 bases between. Germline-derived CDR1 and CDR2 are SNHLY and FYNNEI. Written as DNA, the CDR3 is TGTGCCAGCACACGGGATAGAGAAGAGACCCAGTACTTC. Translating it yields CASTRDREETQYF.

V usage is TRBV4-3 and J usage is TRBJ2-2; TRBD1 is a possible D gene (6 bases). This CDR3 region has 15 residues. With 0 bases removed from V and 5 bases from J, the gap between germline ends came to 10 bases. From germline, CDR1 is LGHNA and CDR2 YSLEER. In nucleotides, the CDR3 is TGCGCCAGCAGCCAAGATGAGGGGGTAACCGGGGAGCTGTTTTTT. This sequence encodes CASSQDEGVTGELFF.

The chain is built from TRBV18 and TRBJ1-2; D ambiguous. The CDR3 sequence is 14 residues long. Germline CDR1 reads KGHSH; CDR2 reads LQKENI. V was clipped by 3 bases and J by 0 bases, with 8 bases between them. The CDR3 protein is CASSPNTANYGYTF. CDR3 DNA sequence: TGTGCCAGCTCACCCAACACAGCTAACTATGGCTACACCTTC.

V gene TRBV4-1 combines with J gene TRBJ2-2, with 7 bases identical to TRBD2. The CDR3 is 15 residues long. Germline CDR1 is MGHRA and CDR2 is YSYEKL. The trim removed 1 base at V and 5 bases at J, leaving 4 bases unmatched. The CDR3: CASSQVGGGTGELFF. The CDR3 nucleotides are TGCGCCAGCAGCCAAGTTGGGGGGGGGACCGGGGAGCTGTTTTTT.

In this sample, this clone turned up once. This chain connects TRBV6-6 to TRBJ2-7, with 9 bases fitting TRBD1. Germline CDR1 and CDR2: MNHNY and SVGAGI (reference sequence). This CDR3 has 15 amino acids. Losses at the gene ends were 2 bases for V and 0 bases for J; bases not matched to a gene: 2. Written as DNA, the CDR3 is TGTGCCAGCAGTTACGAGGGACAGGGCTCCTACGAGCAGTACTTC. Amino acids: CASSYEGQGSYEQYF.

V gene TRBV7-8 combines with J gene TRBJ2-2; D might be TRBD2 (7 bases). CDR1 is SGHVS, CDR2 FQNEAQ, per germline. The CDR3 has 16 amino acids. V lost 5 bases and J 0 bases, leaving 13 bases between the germline ends. CDR3 sequence (DNA): TGTGCCAGCAGCAGAGCGGGACATTCGAACACCGGGGAGCTGTTTTTT. Its translation is CASSRAGHSNTGELFF.